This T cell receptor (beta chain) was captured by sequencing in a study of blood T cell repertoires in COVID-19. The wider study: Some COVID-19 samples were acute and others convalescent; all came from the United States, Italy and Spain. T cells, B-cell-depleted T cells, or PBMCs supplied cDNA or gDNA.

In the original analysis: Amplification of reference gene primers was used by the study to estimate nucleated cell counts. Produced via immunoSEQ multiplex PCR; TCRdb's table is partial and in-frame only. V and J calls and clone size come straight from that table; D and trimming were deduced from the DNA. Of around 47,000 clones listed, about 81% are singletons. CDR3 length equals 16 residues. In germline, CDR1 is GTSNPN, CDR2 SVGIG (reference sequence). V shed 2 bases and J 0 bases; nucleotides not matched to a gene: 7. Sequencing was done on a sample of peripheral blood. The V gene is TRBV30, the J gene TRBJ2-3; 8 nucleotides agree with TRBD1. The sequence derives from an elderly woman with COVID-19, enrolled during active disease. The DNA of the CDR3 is TGTGCCTGGAGTCCCCCTACAGGGGGGAGCACAGATACGCAGTATTTT. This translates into CAWSPPTGGSTDTQYF.